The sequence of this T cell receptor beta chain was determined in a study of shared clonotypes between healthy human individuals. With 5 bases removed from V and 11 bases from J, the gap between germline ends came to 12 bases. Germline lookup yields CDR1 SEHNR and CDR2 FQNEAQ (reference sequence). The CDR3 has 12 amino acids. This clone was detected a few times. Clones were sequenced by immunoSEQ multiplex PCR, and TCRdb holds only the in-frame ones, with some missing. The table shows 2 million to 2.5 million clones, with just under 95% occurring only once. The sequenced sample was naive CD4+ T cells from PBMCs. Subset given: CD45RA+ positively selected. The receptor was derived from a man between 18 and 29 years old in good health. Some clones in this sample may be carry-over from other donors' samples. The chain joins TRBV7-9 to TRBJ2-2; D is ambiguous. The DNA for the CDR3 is TGTGCCAGCAGCCGTCAGGTGGCAGAGCTGTTTTTT. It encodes CASSRQVAELFF.